This T cell receptor (beta chain) derives from a study of T cells in localized non-small cell lung cancer. The CDR3 contains 14 residues. Germline V gene sequence: CDR1 MGHDK, CDR2 SYGVNS. V was clipped by 1 base and J by 3 bases, with 9 bases between them. Method: immunoSEQ multiplex PCR; TCRdb's copy keeps in-frame clones and lacks some. Of tens of thousands of clones listed, roughly 81% are singletons. This clonotype was sampled from a man aged 35 to 70 with stage I lung adenocarcinoma. Sample: peripheral blood, taken before any cancer treatment. This chain links TRBV25-1 with TRBJ1-1; perhaps TRBD1 as D (5 bases). The CDR3 DNA follows: TGTGCCAGCAGTGAATGGGGGTCCCACACTGAAGCTTTCTTT. This translates into CASSEWGSHTEAFF.